Each of the 32 T cell receptor beta chains below was sequenced from the same sample in a study of radiotherapy plus CTLA-4 blockade in lung cancer. TCRdb's table, derived via immunoSEQ multiplex PCR, lists solely in-frame clones and lacks some. The repertoire includes 100,000 or so clones, around 84% of them detected once, and roughly 26% sits in the top ten. Here the sequenced sample was peripheral blood, taken from a patient treated with radiotherapy plus ipilimumab. All receptors come from a human donor with non-small cell lung cancer that progressed on radiotherapy plus ipilimumab.

This clone was seen just once. V is TRBV28 and J is TRBJ1-1; possible D gene TRBD1, 6 bases. The CDR3 is 14 amino acids. CDR1 MDHEN and CDR2 SYDVKM come from the germline V gene. V was shortened by 5 bases and J by 3 bases, with 13 bases between the two germline ends. This CDR3 is CASSPQGGDTEAFF. DNA for the CDR3: TGTGCCAGCAGTCCACAGGGAGGGGACACTGAAGCTTTCTTT.

The rearrangement links TRBV28 to TRBJ2-7, with TRBD2 matching over 12 bases. The CDR3 has 15 residues. The V segment lost 6 bases and the J segment 7 bases; nucleotides outside the gene matches: 10. Germline CDR1 is MDHEN and CDR2 is SYDVKM. CDR3 DNA: TGTGCCAGCAGCTCATCAGGACTAGCGGGAATGGAGCAGTACTTC. Amino acids: CASSSSGLAGMEQYF. The full variable domain, completed using reference TRBV28 and TRBJ2-7, is DVKVTQSSRYLVKRTGEKVFLECVQDMDHENMFWYRQDPGLGLRLIYFSYDVKMKEKGDIPEGYSVSREKKERFSLILESASTNQTSMYLCASSSSGLAGMEQYFGPGTRLTVT.

The J gene is TRBJ1-1, the V gene TRBV2; D is undetermined. Germline V gene data show CDR1 as SNHLY and CDR2 as FYNNEI. The V end was cut by 2 bases, the J end by 9 bases, with 13 bases between. This CDR3 has 13 residues. The CDR3 DNA reads TGTGCCAGCAGTGAAAGGGATCGAGGCCAAGCTTTCTTT. Amino acid sequence: CASSERDRGQAFF.

About this clone: Relative to the germline gene, one junction end is altered; a read error may explain this. The chain has TRBV9 and TRBJ2-1, with a weak D call TRBD1 (5 bases). The CDR3 consists of 17 residues. In germline, CDR1 is SGDLS, CDR2 YYNGEE. The CDR3 DNA sequence: TGTGCCAGCAGCTCAAGAGGCCCTGAGACAGTCTTAAATGAGCAGCTCTTC. It is translated as CASSSRGPETVLNEQLF.

This sequence joins TRBV10-3 and TRBJ2-4, with D possibly TRBD1 on 5 matching bases. V was cut by 6 bases and J by 8 bases, with 14 bases left in between. CDR3 length: 13 amino acids. Per germline, CDR1 ENHRY and CDR2 SYGVKD. In DNA form, the CDR3 reads TGTGCCATCAGCCACCAGGGAAGGGACATTCAGTACTTC. Encoded protein: CAISHQGRDIQYF.

The rearrangement links TRBV7-2 to TRBJ1-1; 7 bases are a match to TRBD1. Trimming removed 6 bases from V and 0 bases from J; junction bases left unmatched: 4. Germline assignment: CDR1 SGHTA and CDR2 FQGNSA. The CDR3 spans 14 residues. The CDR3 DNA reads TGTGCCAGCAGGTTTACAGGGGTGAACACTGAAGCTTTCTTT. Translating it yields CASRFTGVNTEAFF. Supplemented by reference TRBV7-2 and TRBJ1-1, the full variable domain reads GAGVSQSPSNKVTEKGKDVELRCDPISGHTALYWYRQSLGQGLEFLIYFQGNSAPDKSGLPSDRFSAERTGGSVSTLTIQRTQQEDSAVYLCASRFTGVNTEAFFGQGTRLTVV.

The chain joins TRBV10-2 to TRBJ2-5; no clear D. This CDR3 spans 13 amino acids. The V end was cut by 2 bases, the J end by 2 bases, with 6 bases between. Germline V gene lookup returns CDR1 WSHSY and CDR2 SAAADI. The CDR3 region has the DNA TGCGCCAGCAGTGAGCACCAGCAAGAGACCCAGTACTTC. Translating gives CASSEHQQETQYF.

This clone was counted only a few times. The chain recombines TRBV6-6 with TRBJ1-5; D is ambiguous. The CDR3 spans 16 residues. With 6 bases removed from V and 6 bases from J, the gap between germline ends came to 21 bases. CDR1 MNHNY and CDR2 SVGAGI come from the germline V gene (reference sequence). The CDR3 DNA sequence: TGTGCCAGCAGAAAGATCGAAGCGGGTATAGGTCAGCCCCAGCATTTT. This gives the protein CASRKIEAGIGQPQHF.

The chain uses TRBV2 and TRBJ2-1; D unclear. The V gene lost 6 bases and the J gene lost 4 bases, with 7 bases spanning the gap. The CDR3 runs to 12 residues. The germline V gene has CDR1 SNHLY and CDR2 FYNNEI. CDR3 nucleotides: TGTGCCAGCAGGACTGGTTACAATGAGCAGTTCTTC. Amino acid sequence: CASRTGYNEQFF.

This sequence joins TRBV11-2 and TRBJ1-1; D might be TRBD1 (5 bases). The CDR3 totals 13 residues. Trimming left V 5 bases short and J 5 bases short, with 12 bases between. CDR1 SGHAT and CDR2 FQNNGV come from the germline V gene. CDR3 DNA sequence: TGTGCCAGCAGCCGAGGGGAGGGGACTGAAGCTTTCTTT. Translating it yields CASSRGEGTEAFF. The whole variable domain, remainder taken from reference TRBV11-2 and TRBJ1-1, is EAGVAQSPRYKIIEKRQSVAFWCNPISGHATLYWYQQILGQGPKLLIQFQNNGVVDDSQLPKDRFSAERLKGVDSTLKIQPAKLEDSAVYLCASSRGEGTEAFFGQGTRLTVV.

The chain combines TRBV13 with TRBJ2-1; 11 nucleotides align to TRBD2. This CDR3 spans 17 amino acids. The germline CDR1 and CDR2 sequences are PRHDT and FYEKMQ (reference sequence). Unmatched junction bases numbered 11, after V lost 3 bases and J lost 7 bases. CDR3 amino acids: CASSFFVTSGSRNEQFF. The DNA for the CDR3 is TGTGCCAGCAGCTTTTTCGTCACTAGCGGGAGTCGGAATGAGCAGTTCTTC.

The chain recombines TRBV30 with TRBJ2-7; D possibly corresponds to TRBD2 (5 bases). The V and J ends lost 4 bases and 3 bases respectively, with 13 bases between them. CDR3 size: 13 residues. The germline V gene encodes CDR1 GTSNPN and CDR2 SVGIG (reference sequence). Here the CDR3 reads CAWTAGEFYEQYF. DNA of the CDR3: TGTGCCTGGACCGCCGGGGAATTCTACGAGCAGTACTTC.

The rearrangement joins TRBV25-1 to TRBJ1-2, with D unresolved. V was clipped by 4 bases and J by 0 bases, with 6 bases between them. Germline CDR1 MGHDK, CDR2 SYGVNS. The CDR3 contains 13 residues. The CDR3 DNA follows: TGTGCCAGCAGTGCTGGGTCTAACTATGGCTACACCTTC. Its translation: CASSAGSNYGYTF.

V and J are TRBV5-6 and TRBJ1-1; tentative D call: TRBD1 (6 bases). The germline V and J ends were trimmed by 5 bases and 1 base, with 15 bases remaining between them. The germline CDR1 and CDR2 sequences are SGHDT and YYEEEE. This CDR3 has 15 amino acids. CDR3 region: CASSPRGQGNTEAFF. CDR3 bases: TGTGCCAGCAGTCCACGGGGGCAGGGGAACACTGAAGCTTTCTTT.

This clone was seen only once. The chain carries TRBV29-1 and TRBJ1-1; a possible D gene is TRBD1 (6 bases). The V gene's germline CDR1 is SQVTM and CDR2 ANQGSEA. Trimming cost V 7 bases and J 0 bases, with 9 bases left between them. This CDR3 has 12 amino acids. CDR3 amino acids: CSGGQMNTEAFF. The CDR3 DNA sequence: TGCAGCGGGGGACAAATGAACACTGAAGCTTTCTTT.

The chain is built from TRBV7-2 and TRBJ1-5; 8 positions agree with TRBD1. Germline V gene lookup returns CDR1 SGHTA and CDR2 FQGNSA. CDR3 size: 15 residues. V lost 3 bases, J lost 7 bases, and 8 bases stayed unmatched. CDR3 in DNA: TGTGCCAGCAGCTTCTGGGACAGGCCGGGGCAGCCCCAGCATTTT. It is translated as CASSFWDRPGQPQHF.

The gene calls are TRBV7-3 and TRBJ2-4, with D uncertain. Germline V gene data show CDR1 as SGHTA and CDR2 as FQGTGA. The CDR3 is 14 residues long. V lost 5 bases, J lost 10 bases, and 18 bases lay in between. This CDR3 is CASSLDQNTLIQYF. The DNA of the CDR3 is TGTGCCAGCAGCCTCGACCAAAACACGTTAATTCAGTACTTC.

The chain joins TRBV15 to TRBJ2-3, with a possible D match to TRBD1 (5 bases). Germline CDR1 LNHNV, CDR2 YYDKDF (reference sequence). Trimming pared 1 base from V and 2 bases from J, leaving 7 bases between. The CDR3 totals 14 residues. The CDR3 region has the DNA TGTGCCACCAGCAGAGTGACAGTCACAGATACGCAGTATTTT. It codes for CATSRVTVTDTQYF.

The J gene is TRBJ2-4, the V gene TRBV19, with D maybe TRBD1 (5 bases). The CDR3 extends over 15 amino acids. Trimming shortened V by 5 bases and J by 1 base, and 12 bases separated the two germline ends. The V gene's germline CDR1 is LNHDA and CDR2 SQIVND (reference sequence). The CDR3 DNA reads TGTGCCAGTAGTCACACAGGCCTGGCCAAAAACATTCAGTACTTC. Translation: CASSHTGLAKNIQYF.

The chain uses TRBV15 and TRBJ2-5, with D perhaps TRBD1 (6 bases). The CDR3 sequence is 16 residues long. Germline V gives CDR1 LNHNV, CDR2 YYDKDF (reference sequence). Trimming removed 1 base from V and 5 bases from J, with 17 bases in between. Written as DNA, the CDR3 is TGTGCCACCAGCAGAGTGTTGCCAGGGGAAGGTGAGACCCAGTACTTC. Translated: CATSRVLPGEGETQYF.

CDR3 in amino acids: CASGPSGANVLTF. The CDR3 DNA follows: TGTGCCAGCGGACCGTCTGGGGCCAACGTCCTGACTTTC. This chain connects TRBV28 to TRBJ2-6, with unresolved D. The CDR3 is made up of 13 amino acids. Germline CDR1 and CDR2: MDHEN and SYDVKM. Trimming shortened V by 8 bases and J by 1 base, and 6 bases separated the two germline ends.

The chain carries TRBV27 and TRBJ2-7, with TRBD2 identical over 10 bases. V was clipped by 3 bases and J by 5 bases; unmatched bases: 10. The V gene's germline CDR1 is MNHEY and CDR2 SMNVEV (reference sequence). The CDR3 covers 16 residues. CDR3 amino acids: CASSLSWPSGSNEQYF. DNA for the CDR3: TGTGCCAGCAGTTTGAGTTGGCCTAGCGGGAGTAACGAGCAGTACTTC.

The rearrangement joins TRBV30 to TRBJ2-3; D not certain. V lost 0 bases and J 3 bases, leaving 19 bases between the germline ends. The CDR3 has 17 residues. The germline gives CDR1 GTSNPN, CDR2 SVGIG (reference sequence). The CDR3: CAWSVLPFSSVTDTQYF. CDR3 coding DNA: TGTGCCTGGAGTGTACTCCCGTTTTCTTCCGTAACAGATACGCAGTATTTT.

The chain uses TRBV28 and TRBJ1-1, with 8 bases aligning to TRBD1. The germline CDR1 and CDR2 sequences are MDHEN and SYDVKM. This CDR3 is 15 amino acids long. Trimming at V came to 6 bases and at J to 7 bases, leaving 13 bases not matched to a gene. For the CDR3, the DNA is TGTGCCAGCAGGGACAGGGCCGGGGACCTAGGTGAAGCTTTCTTT. Its translation: CASRDRAGDLGEAFF.

The chain links TRBV5-1 to TRBJ2-7, with TRBD2 matching 8 bases. After removal of 5 bases from V and 0 bases from J, the junction contained 7 bases not matched to a gene. Germline V CDR1 and CDR2: SGHRS, YFSETQ. The CDR3 is made up of 15 amino acids. CDR3 protein: CASRHTTSVSYEQYV. The DNA for the CDR3 is TGCGCCAGCAGACATACGACTAGCGTCTCCTACGAGCAGTACGTC.

V is TRBV9 and J is TRBJ1-4, with D perhaps TRBD1 (6 bases). The CDR3 loop spans 15 amino acids. The V gene's germline CDR1 is SGDLS and CDR2 YYNGEE. V gave up 0 bases and J gave up 7 bases, with 13 bases separating them. This chain's CDR3 is CASSVDGGFGEKLFF. The CDR3 nucleotides are TGTGCCAGCAGCGTAGATGGGGGCTTCGGTGAAAAACTGTTTTTT. The whole variable domain, filled in from reference TRBV9 and TRBJ1-4, reads DSGVTQTPKHLITATGQRVTLRCSPRSGDLSVYWYQQSLDQGLQFLIQYYNGEERAKGNILERFSAQQFPDLHSELNLSSLELGDSALYFCASSVDGGFGEKLFFGSGTQLSVL.

This clone occurred a few times. The chain couples TRBV19 to TRBJ1-2; perhaps TRBD1 as D (6 bases). The CDR3 runs 14 residues. V shed 7 bases and J shed 4 bases, with 16 bases lying between them. Germline V gene lookup returns CDR1 LNHDA and CDR2 SQIVND (reference sequence). The CDR3 spells CASNPTGDLYGYTF. For the CDR3, the DNA is TGTGCCAGTAACCCGACAGGCGACCTCTATGGCTACACCTTC.

This clone was detected only once. In the same sample, other DNA sequences code for this CDR3. The V and J genes are TRBV30 and TRBJ2-1; possibly TRBD1 or TRBD2 for D (5 bases each). Germline lookup yields CDR1 GTSNPN and CDR2 SVGIG (reference sequence). This CDR3 comprises 12 residues. Trimming pared 0 bases from V and 8 bases from J, leaving 8 bases between. CDR3: CAWSVRGDEQFF. CDR3 coding DNA: TGTGCCTGGAGTGTAAGGGGAGATGAGCAGTTCTTC.

V gene TRBV9 combines with J gene TRBJ1-4; D not certain. Trimming shortened V by 0 bases and J by 0 bases, and 6 bases separated the two germline ends. This CDR3 has 15 residues. Germline CDR1 and CDR2: SGDLS and YYNGEE. The CDR3 sequence: CASSVEIATNEKLFF. In nucleotides, the CDR3 is TGTGCCAGCAGCGTAGAGATTGCAACTAATGAAAAACTGTTTTTT.

The chain recombines TRBV2 with TRBJ2-1; 8 nucleotides align to TRBD2. The CDR3 covers 15 residues. Germline loops: CDR1 SNHLY, CDR2 FYNNEI. The J segment lost 6 bases and the V segment lost 1 base, leaving 5 bases of the junction unmatched. CDR3 coding DNA: TGTGCCAGCAGTGAAGGAGGCGGGAGGTTCAATGAGCAGTTCTTC. Translation gives CASSEGGGRFNEQFF.

The rearrangement uses TRBV28 and TRBJ1-4; D gene unclear. V was clipped by 5 bases and J by 6 bases, with 13 bases between them. The length of the CDR3 is 14 residues. Germline V lookup: CDR1 MDHEN, CDR2 SYDVKM. The CDR3 DNA is TGTGCCAGCAGTCCGCCAACTTCCTATGAAAAACTGTTTTTT. Translation: CASSPPTSYEKLFF.

V usage is TRBV18 and J usage is TRBJ2-2; no definite D call. Trimming took off 3 bases at V and 4 bases at J, with 3 bases between the two ends. The germline gives CDR1 KGHSH, CDR2 LQKENI. This CDR3 is 12 amino acids long. The CDR3 loop reads CASSPTTGELFF. CDR3 DNA: TGTGCCAGCTCACCTACCACCGGGGAGCTGTTTTTT.